This T cell receptor (beta chain) was found in a study of blood T cell repertoires in COVID-19. About the study: Samples representing acute and convalescent COVID-19 were sourced from the United States, Italy and Spain. PBMCs, B-cell-depleted T cells, or T cells provided the cDNA or gDNA that made up the material.

Germline V CDR1 and CDR2: LNHNV, YYDKDF (reference sequence). The CDR3 consists of 14 residues. V dropped 1 base and J dropped 6 bases, with 9 bases sitting between them. Original processing notes: Estimates of nucleated cell counts were drawn from the amplification of reference gene primers. The data were produced by immunoSEQ multiplex PCR, yet TCRdb's version contains in-frame clones alone and is incomplete. V, J and clone size reflect that table, while D and trimming were determined from the DNA. Among 220,000 or so clones listed, 85% to 90% were seen once. In assigning cohorts, the study relied on participant-reported clinical history.

The rearrangement links TRBV15 to TRBJ1-4, with D tentatively TRBD1 (6 bases). The sample was PBMCs or T cells enriched from blood (not recorded which). The receptor comes from a woman in her late teens or twenties in a cohort exposed to, infected with or recovered from COVID-19 (not recorded which). CDR3 protein: CATSRGTDDEKLFF. CDR3 bases: TGTGCCACCAGCAGAGGGACAGACGATGAAAAACTGTTTTTT.